Reported below is one T cell receptor beta chain. Its recognized antigen is unknown. Per-base qualities were not stored, and no clone one base away is much larger. The data derive from a study of cytomegalovirus exposure and HLA in healthy donors (dated by TCRdb to the late 2010s). Concerning the study at large: In an earlier analysis of roughly 590 of the donors, 276 Gb of sequence data and some 120 million unique TCR beta sequences from 150 million to 200 million T cells were reported. An early release covering roughly 640 HLA-typed donors comprised about 290 gigabases of sequencing data and 65 million to 100 million unique TCR sequences. The genetic ancestry cluster associated with self-reported Caucasian donors included 81% of the roughly 390 genotyped donors. The study was designed to test whether signatures of past pathogen exposure could be identified by cataloging public T cell receptors. Using immunosequencing, the study profiled T cell repertoires from fewer than 850 subjects and related those repertoires to cytomegalovirus serostatus. Besides the first cohort of 500 to 700 subjects, a separate validation cohort made up of around 120 different subjects was used. The study combined high-throughput TCR immunosequencing, statistical association of individual TCRs with disease status, and machine learning to predict cytomegalovirus infection status. To study patterns of TCR occurrence, a later analysis re-analyzed previously published TCR beta repertoires from more than 550 donors and added high-resolution HLA genotyping. Rather than drawing on any new phenotypic data, the later analysis identified candidate immune exposures from TCR beta sequences and the way those sequences occurred across donors. To decide whether each TCR beta V gene segment behaved as functional or pseudogenic, an earlier analysis of some 600 of the donors relied on high-throughput TCR beta sequencing. Donor age, sex, ethnicity and CMV serostatus were compiled alongside the repertoire data. A later genetic analysis took genome-wide SNP genotypes for about three fifths of the roughly 700 donors and used that subset as a discovery cohort. All discovery cohort repertoires had been generated on a single sequencing platform. HLA typing included class I and class II loci at four-digit resolution. Typing coverage differed by locus: A, B, C, DRB1 and DQB1 were typed in about 620-630 donors, DQA1 in about 500, DPA1 in over 600, and DPB1 in 450 to 490. A few DR-DQ haplotypes were treated as single units for association and clustering because of strong linkage in the cohort. On average, roughly 250,000 unique TCR beta nucleotide sequences were sequenced per donor among about 400 genotyped donors of the cohort, with around 19% of those sequences being non-productive.

The cohort consisted of 600 to 750 healthy bone marrow donors. All cohort members were sampled while nominally healthy, although unrecorded immune exposures were likely present. The donor was CMV seronegative and belonged to the group of approximately 320 seronegative cohort members. A peripheral blood sample was provided by each donor, and peripheral blood mononuclear cells were used for TCR beta sequencing. The Qiagen DNeasy Blood Extraction Kit was used to extract genomic DNA from the blood cell samples. Library construction relied on the immunoSEQ multiplex PCR assay. For the multiplex PCR, a mixture combining 60 forward primers for TCR Vbeta segments and 13 reverse primers for TCR Jbeta segments was used. A multiplex PCR assay on genomic DNA amplified the CDR3 region of rearranged TCR beta genes. The Illumina HiSeq System was used to sequence the amplified TCR beta libraries as 87-base-pair reads. Per the original workflow: Across the 670 or so repertoires, a later analysis counted 60 million to 90 million unique TCR beta chains, around 10 million of which were shared by at least two donors. To remove PCR and sequencing errors, raw reads were error-corrected and collapsed into unique sequences using a nearest-neighbor algorithm that merged closely related sequences. V, D and J gene segments were assigned by aligning CDR3 sequences to IMGT reference sequences. Each retained sequence needed at least a six-nucleotide match to both a V gene segment and a J gene segment. A rearrangement was called productive if the CDR3 had no stop codons and remained in frame with V and J, and every other rearrangement was called non-productive. CDR3 was defined according to IMGT convention as the region running from the second conserved V-encoded cysteine to the conserved J-encoded phenylalanine. In an earlier analysis of around 540 of the donors, sequences lacking an unambiguous match to a single V gene segment were excluded. In an earlier analysis of 500 to 750 of the donors, V segments were called functional above 56.7% productive rearrangements and were called segregating when the between-donor standard deviation exceeded 5%. A statistical classification framework was developed to diagnose cytomegalovirus status using the catalog of TCR beta chain sequences. A later analysis assigned V and J genes by comparing TCR nucleotide sequences with IMGT/GENE-DB human TR gene sequences. Using the TCRdist pipeline, a later analysis assigned CDR3 sequences along with most-parsimonious VDJ recombination scenarios. A later analysis defined each TCR beta chain by its CDR3 amino acid sequence plus V-gene family, and excluded reads lacking a unique V-gene family. In a later analysis, fewer than 600 highly shared, low-generation-probability nucleotide sequences were removed to address suspected cross-contamination and a sequencing artifact. For each public chain, a later analysis derived a clonal expansion index from normalized ranks of inferred template counts within each repertoire. In a later analysis, generation probabilities were computed with a VDJ recombination model fitted to out-of-frame rearrangements, and the resulting probabilities were checked against IGoR. In a later analysis, hypergeometric tests were used to score TCR-TCR, TCR-HLA and TCR-CMV co-occurrence, with a repertoire-size bias correction applied to TCR pairs. A later analysis estimated false discovery rates by permuting HLA or CMV assignments 20 times. In a later analysis, co-occurring TCRs were grouped using DBSCAN, and TCRdist sequence similarity was added for clustering within HLA-allele-positive subsets. Repertoires with fewer than 30,000 or more than 120,000 public chains, plus five repertoires with anomalous nucleotide sharing, were excluded from co-occurrence clustering. TCRdb re-hosts the immuneACCESS table, in-frame sequences only. Its copies lack some clones; in the studies checked, an unresolved V gene accounts for under half of them, and the cause for the rest is not known. The DNA gave D and trimming, while V, J and clone size come from that table. This sample is represented by around 50,000 clones; about 80% of them were singletons. Of the sample, roughly 4.5% is held by the ten largest clones.

General findings and caveats noted by the study authors: Only TCR beta chains were sequenced in this cohort, and the absence of alpha or paired-chain data limited detectable features. A later analysis associated roughly 17,000 TCR beta sequences with specific HLA alleles at a false discovery rate of 0.05. Several of the top co-occurrence clusters appeared to be linked to parvovirus B19, influenza, CMV and Epstein-Barr virus, according to a later analysis. Strong co-occurrence of HLA alleles, especially DR and DQ, made assigning TCR associations to individual alleles difficult. HLA typing was unavailable for some donors at each locus, so association tests used only the typed subset. In a later analysis, the rate of TCR association differed among HLA loci, with DRB1 alleles having the most associated TCRs and HLA-C alleles having the fewest. Most CMV-associated TCR beta chains appeared to be HLA-restricted in a later analysis, and the HLA associations seemed to be driven largely by CMV exposure. According to a later genetic analysis, donors in an Asian-associated ancestry cluster had fewer N-insertions in productive TCRs than the approximately 700-donor mean. The presence/absence analyses assumed that sequencing depth was roughly uniform across donors, and that assumption may not be true. In a later genetic analysis, a missense DCLRE1C variant was associated with V-gene and J-gene trimming of TCR beta chains, and the association was replicated in an independent cohort. A later analysis found that HLA-associated TCR beta chains were more clonally expanded and had lower generation probabilities than equally common non-associated chains. Correlated functional status among segregating V segments might be attributable to linkage disequilibrium, but an unknown experimental factor could not be ruled out. In vitro tests confirmed that a few of the cytomegalovirus-associated TCR beta chains recognize cytomegalovirus antigens. Most TCR sequences were observed very rarely across donors, whereas some public TCRs were present in many individuals. Cytomegalovirus status was reported to be diagnosed by the classifier with high specificity and sensitivity in both the original and validation cohorts. A total of 150 to 200 TCR beta chains were listed by the study as associated with cytomegalovirus. An earlier analysis of approximately 570 of the donors showed that most TCR beta V segments appeared in productive rearrangements either about 90% or about 30% of the time, which broadly matched IMGT annotations. It was suggested by the authors that the approach could potentially be generalized to other disease states and immunological phenotypes. A group of highly shared sequence variants was considered likely to be a technical artifact of the sequencing pipeline. Because counts were too low, some 17 rarely observed V segments, including chromosome 9 orphons, were excluded from the earlier analysis of roughly 580 of the donors. The only immune exposure information available for the cohort was CMV serostatus. A further reported finding was that TCR beta sequences accurately predicted the HLA-A and HLA-B alleles for most subjects in the first cohort.

The sequencing sample was made of PBMCs. This receptor was identified in a man aged 25-40 years in good health and CMV-seronegative.

The DNA is TGTGCCAGCAGTCCAACCGGACTAGCGGGATTGTACGAGCAGTACTTC. This codes for CASSPTGLAGLYEQYF. The receptor chain draws on TRBV13 and TRBJ2-7, and 12 junction bases match TRBD2. The CDR3 measures 16 amino acids from cysteine to phenylalanine. Just the 48-base CDR3 DNA is kept, in frame starting at base 1. V lost 6 bases and J lost 4 bases, and the count of bases not matched to a germline gene is 10. In the germline V gene (reference sequence), CDR1 corresponds to PRHDT and CDR2 to FYEKMQ.